These 20 T cell receptor beta chains were all obtained from the same sample, sequenced in a study of T cell repertoires in cytomegalovirus infection. No antigen is known for these receptors. TCRdb reprocessed the reads with MiXCR, giving one entry per CDR3 protein. Of around 900,000 distinct CDR3 sequences in the sample, less than 40% were seen once. This material consisted of cultured CD8+ T cells from PBMCs, taken from culture after CMV antigen stimulation. The source of these receptors is a human donor in good health (CMV status not recorded). Some clones in this sample may be carry-over from other donors' samples.

V usage is TRBV6-6 and J usage is TRBJ2-7; 7 bases map to TRBD1. V lost 5 bases, J lost 3 bases, and 4 bases stayed unmatched. The CDR3 is made up of 13 amino acids. CDR1 is MNHNY and CDR2 is SVGAGI in the germline V gene (reference sequence). The DNA for the CDR3 is TGTGCCAGCAGTCACGACAGGGTCTACGAGCAGTACGTC. This codes for CASSHDRVYEQYV.

This clonotype was picked up one time. This chain connects TRBV29-1 to TRBJ2-7; 8 nucleotides agree with TRBD2. The CDR3 spans 15 residues. V dropped 4 bases and J dropped 3; count of bases not matched to a gene: 11. Per germline, CDR1 SQVTM and CDR2 ANQGSEA. The chain's CDR3 is CSVVEKRGHLYEQYV. The CDR3 DNA follows: TGCAGCGTTGTTGAGAAGCGGGGGCACCTCTACGAGCAGTACGTC.

This clonotype was detected a few times. The V gene is TRBV6-1, the J gene TRBJ1-4; D uncertain. The CDR3 runs 17 residues. Germline loops: CDR1 MNHNS, CDR2 SASEGT. The V end lost 6 bases, the J end lost 0 bases, and 17 bases lay between the germline ends. CDR3 bases: TGTGCCAGCAGCCCGGCGGCTACCAGAACAACTAATGAAAAACTGTTTTTT. Protein sequence: CASSPAATRTTNEKLFF.

This clonotype was seen a handful of times. The chain carries TRBV28 and TRBJ1-6, with D maybe TRBD1 (5 bases). V lost 5 bases, J lost 6 bases, and 17 bases lay in between. Germline V lookup: CDR1 MDHEN, CDR2 SYDVKM. The CDR3 covers 16 residues. CDR3 bases: TGTGCCAGCAGTCTCAGGTCGACAGCCGCTAATTCACCCCTCCACTTT. This translates into CASSLRSTAANSPLHF.

As regards this clonotype: Given a much more abundant clone one base away, this may be a read error. The V and J genes are TRBV6-5 and TRBJ1-5; D remains unclear. V dropped 4 bases and J dropped 2 bases, with 12 bases sitting between them. This CDR3 is 15 amino acids long. CDR1 and CDR2 from the germline V gene are MNHEY and SVGAGI. The CDR3 coding sequence is TGTGCCAGCAGTTTCTCTTCAGGTGGCAATCAGCCCCAGCATTTT. As protein: CASSFSSGGNQPQHF.

The V gene is TRBV13, the J gene TRBJ1-3, with 8 bases aligning to TRBD1. Germline V CDR1 and CDR2: PRHDT, FYEKMQ (reference sequence). The CDR3 has 18 amino acids. Trimming at V came to 0 bases and at J to 2 bases, leaving 9 bases not matched to a gene. DNA of the CDR3: TGTGCCAGCAGCTTAGGGGCCTCGACAGGGGAAGCTGGAAACACCATATATTTT. Encoded protein: CASSLGASTGEAGNTIYF.

This chain uses TRBV19 with TRBJ2-7, with 11 bases fitting TRBD2. With V trimmed by 3 bases and J by 2 bases, 3 bases remained unmatched. Germline V gene data show CDR1 as LNHDA and CDR2 as SQIVND (reference sequence). This CDR3 region has 15 residues. The CDR3 DNA reads as TGTGCCAGTAGTATCCTAGCGGGGGGAACCTACGAGCAGTACTTC. Translated, it gives CASSILAGGTYEQYF.

In this sample, this clonotype turned up a few times. The chain links TRBV27 to TRBJ1-5, with D possibly TRBD1 on 6 matching bases. Trimming left V 0 bases short and J 5 bases short, with 11 bases between. Per the germline V gene, CDR1 is MNHEY and CDR2 is SMNVEV (reference sequence). This CDR3 contains 15 residues. CDR3 region: CASSLSGGSDQPQHF. In DNA, the CDR3 is TGTGCCAGCAGTTTATCAGGGGGTTCGGATCAGCCCCAGCATTTT.

The chain joins TRBV19 to TRBJ2-3, with 8 bases matching TRBD1. J was trimmed by 2 bases and V by 4 bases; bases with no gene match: 11. Germline CDR1 is LNHDA and CDR2 is SQIVND (reference sequence). The CDR3 has 17 amino acids. The DNA for the CDR3 is TGTGCCAGTAGTACTTTGGACAGGGAAGACTTCACAGATACGCAGTATTTT. This sequence encodes CASSTLDREDFTDTQYF.

This clonotype was counted between two and nine times. The chain joins TRBV11-2 to TRBJ1-2; tentative D call: TRBD1 (6 bases). V lost 5 bases, J lost 4 bases, and 20 bases lay in between. Germline V gene lookup returns CDR1 SGHAT and CDR2 FQNNGV. This CDR3 comprises 16 residues. The CDR3 sequence: CASSPNSGGRVYGYTF. CDR3 DNA sequence: TGTGCCAGCAGCCCGAACTCGGGGGGCAGGGTCTATGGCTACACCTTC.

This clonotype was observed once. This sequence joins TRBV6-5 and TRBJ2-7; weak D call: TRBD1 (5 bases). Germline V gives CDR1 MNHEY, CDR2 SVGAGI. The CDR3 has 15 amino acids. Trimming took 2 bases from V and 2 from J, leaving 13 bases between them. For the CDR3, the DNA is TGTGCCAGCAGTTACACTCCTGACAGTCCCTACGAGCAGTACTTC. This encodes CASSYTPDSPYEQYF.

The chain joins TRBV7-2 to TRBJ1-1, with D maybe TRBD1 (5 bases). This CDR3 is 16 amino acids long. Between the trimmed V and J ends, which lost 2 bases and 6 bases, there was a span of 19 bases. The germline gives CDR1 SGHTA, CDR2 FQGNSA. This chain's CDR3 is CASSLRVGEGLPEAFF. The CDR3 region has the DNA TGTGCCAGCAGCTTAAGAGTAGGGGAAGGTCTCCCTGAAGCTTTCTTT.

The genes are TRBV10-2 and TRBJ2-1; D not certain. Germline CDR1 WSHSY, CDR2 SAAADI. V was cut by 4 bases and J by 8 bases, with 18 bases left in between. This CDR3 spans 15 amino acids. This CDR3 is CASSGIVEGPYEQFF. CDR3 in DNA: TGCGCCAGCAGTGGGATCGTGGAAGGGCCCTATGAGCAGTTCTTC.

A few counts support this clonotype. The CDR3 loop is CSAPRSYGYTF. In nucleotides, the CDR3 is TGCAGTGCCCCGAGGAGTTATGGCTACACCTTC. The chain couples TRBV20-1 to TRBJ1-2; D gene ambiguous. V lost 6 bases and J lost 5, with 10 bases in between. The CDR3 covers 11 residues. Germline lookup yields CDR1 DFQATT and CDR2 SNEGSKA (reference sequence).

This clonotype has just a few counts. The CDR3 nucleotides are TGTGCCATCAGTGTTGGGGGCCCCTACAATGAGCAGTTCTTC. Amino acid sequence: CAISVGGPYNEQFF. The chain uses TRBV10-3 and TRBJ2-1, with D possibly matching TRBD1 (6 bases). V was clipped by 4 bases and J by 2 bases, with 9 bases between them. CDR3 size: 14 residues. Germline V lookup: CDR1 ENHRY, CDR2 SYGVKD.

This clonotype was seen a handful of times. The chain combines TRBV7-9 with TRBJ1-2; D remains ambiguous. Trimming took off 1 base at V and 8 bases at J, with 11 bases between the two ends. This CDR3 is built from 13 residues. The germline gives CDR1 SEHNR, CDR2 FQNEAQ (reference sequence). The CDR3 here is CASSLEERSGYTF. In nucleotides, the CDR3 is TGTGCCAGCAGCTTAGAGGAGAGATCCGGCTACACCTTC.

CDR3 in DNA: TGCAGCGTTGAGTTGGACAGGGGAATGCGCGGAGGAGGGTCCGGAAAACTGTTTTTT. It yields the protein CSVELDRGMRGGGSGKLFF. The V and J genes are TRBV29-1 and TRBJ1-4; 9 nucleotides align to TRBD1. V shed 3 bases, J shed 10 bases, and the junction held 24 bases outside the gene matches. CDR3 size: 19 residues. CDR1 is SQVTM and CDR2 is ANQGSEA in the germline V gene.

This clonotype has just a few counts. The chain has TRBV19 and TRBJ1-1; D uncertain. The germline V and J ends were trimmed by 6 bases and 9 bases, with 14 bases remaining between them. Germline V CDR1 and CDR2: LNHDA, SQIVND (reference sequence). The CDR3 consists of 12 residues. CDR3 DNA sequence: TGTGCCAGTAGCCCTTCAAGTGCTCAAGCTTTCTTT. This gives the protein CASSPSSAQAFF.

The chain recombines TRBV19 with TRBJ2-1; tentatively, D is TRBD2 (6 bases). V lost 5 bases, J lost 4 bases, and 18 bases lay in between. Germline assignment: CDR1 LNHDA and CDR2 SQIVND (reference sequence). The CDR3 length is 16 residues. The chain's CDR3 is CASSSPGSGWYNEQFF. DNA of the CDR3: TGTGCCAGTAGTTCCCCAGGGAGCGGGTGGTACAATGAGCAGTTCTTC.

On this clonotype: A read error may be the cause here, since a much bigger clone is one base away. The chain uses TRBV7-6 and TRBJ1-5; 9 bases agree with TRBD1. Looked up from germline, CDR1 is SGHVS and CDR2 is FNYEAQ. The CDR3 runs 15 residues. The CDR3 loop reads CVSSPGQGANQPQHF. The CDR3 coding sequence is TGTGTCAGCAGCCCGGGACAGGGAGCAAATCAGCCCCAGCATTTT.